This entry features one T cell receptor beta chain sequence. The antigen remains undetermined. CDR1 and CDR2 (germline): MGHRA, YSYEKL. CDR3 size: 13 residues. Trimming shortened V by 0 bases and J by 6 bases, and 7 bases separated the two germline ends. These data are taken from a study of T cell repertoires in cytomegalovirus infection. Study background: Matching HLA type and CMV infection were both indicated by public TCR beta signatures.

Study-wide results and caveats: CMV-specific HLA-C-restricted TCR beta clonotypes dominated the ex vivo response.

TCRdb re-called the reads with MiXCR, one entry per CDR3 protein. The sample carries 150,000 to 200,000 distinct CDR3 sequences, 28% recorded once. The source of this sequence is a human donor in good health (CMV status not recorded). Some clones in this sample may be carry-over from other donors' samples. V and J are TRBV4-1 and TRBJ2-3; D is unclear. Sequences were obtained from PBMCs. The CDR3 region is CASSQDPGDTQYF. CDR3 DNA sequence: TGCGCCAGCAGCCAAGATCCCGGGGATACGCAGTATTTT.